This TCR beta chain was identified during a study of CD8+ T cells in alopecia areata. Study-level information: It was oral tofacitinib, at 5 to 10 mg twice daily, that treated patients received. Findings and limits, study-wide: Clarity of TCR sharing across patients fell short of that in mice, possibly HLA-related. Tofacitinib delivered significant drops in scalp clonality and in expanded CD8+ clones among the top 100.

The CDR3 covers 15 residues. V lost 3 bases to trimming and J lost 6 bases, with 17 bases between them. Germline V gives CDR1 SGHDN, CDR2 FVKESK. Sequencing used cDNA as its template, made by extracting RNA and reverse transcribing it. TCRdb's copy holds only in-frame clones and misses some; the assay was immunoSEQ multiplex PCR. The data contain about 280,000 clones, 58% of them singletons. About this clone: Its specificity is not known.

The treatment was: oral pan-JAK inhibitor, 5-10 mg twice daily. Peripheral blood and lesional scalp punch biopsies came from alopecia areata patients. The sequence came from a human donor with alopecia areata. The sample consisted of CD4+ T cells sorted from blood, taken at week 24, from a patient treated with tofacitinib. The chain links TRBV14 to TRBJ2-5; D not certain. CDR3 sequence: CASSHLTASPKTQYF. The CDR3 DNA reads TGTGCCAGCAGCCATCTTACGGCCAGCCCGAAGACCCAGTACTTC. The whole variable domain, remainder taken from reference TRBV14 and TRBJ2-5, is EAGVTQFPSHSVIEKGQTVTLRCDPISGHDNLYWYRRVMGKEIKFLLHFVKESKQDESGMPNNRFLAERTGGTYSTLKVQPAELEDSGVYFCASSHLTASPKTQYFGPGTRLLVL.